This T cell receptor (beta chain) was recorded in a study of blood T cell repertoires in COVID-19. Sequencing was performed with immunoSEQ multiplex PCR; in TCRdb, only in-frame clones are kept and a portion is missing. The repertoire consists of around 100,000 clones, with roughly four fifths occurring once and the leading ten covering 6.3%. The TCR originated in a man aged 55 to 70 with acute or convalescent COVID-19. The sample taken for sequencing was peripheral blood.

The CDR3 bases are TGTGCCAGCAGCGCTCCGATTACACCTACGCAGTATTTT. Amino acid sequence: CASSAPITPTQYF. This chain links TRBV9 with TRBJ2-3; D uncertain. This CDR3 has 13 residues. Trimming took off 3 bases at V and 8 bases at J, with 13 bases between the two ends. Germline CDR1 reads SGDLS; CDR2 reads YYNGEE.